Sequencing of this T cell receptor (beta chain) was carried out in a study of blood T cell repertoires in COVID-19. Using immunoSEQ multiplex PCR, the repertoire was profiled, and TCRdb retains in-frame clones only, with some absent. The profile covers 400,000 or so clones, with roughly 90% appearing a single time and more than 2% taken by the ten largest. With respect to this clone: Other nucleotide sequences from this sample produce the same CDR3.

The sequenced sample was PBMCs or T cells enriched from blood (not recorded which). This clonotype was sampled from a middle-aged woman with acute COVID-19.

The CDR3 sequence is CASSLAGTGELFF. The CDR3 coding sequence is TGTGCCAGCAGCTTGGCGGGGACAGGGGAGCTGTTTTTT. The chain joins TRBV5-4 to TRBJ2-2; tentatively, D is TRBD1 (6 bases). CDR3 size: 13 residues. Germline V gene data show CDR1 as SGHNT and CDR2 as YYREEE (reference sequence). V gave up 0 bases and J gave up 8 bases, with 8 bases separating them.